These T cell receptor beta chains were read from a single sample in a study of T-cell reconstitution after alpha-beta-depleted transplantation in children. TCRdb used MiXCR to reprocess the PCR reads, holding one entry per CDR3 protein. This sample carries fewer than 750,000 distinct CDR3 sequences, roughly 23% of them seen once, and the ten largest clones take 13% to 15%. Sequences were derived from PBMCs, mostly from graft donor cells, sampled 360 days after TCRalphabeta/CD19-depleted stem cell transplant. Receptors were obtained from a boy younger than two who had a stem cell transplant for acute myeloid leukemia, so the T cells may come from the graft donor. The CDR3 runs from the conserved cysteine through the conserved F or W. Only some rows state a clone size, as once, few, many or a class for expanded clones.

v_gene	abundance	CDR3aa
TRBV5-1	few	CASSLVAGGNQETQYF
TRBV4-3	many	CASSQDQGQGTDTQYF
TRBV20-1	-	CSAAYSTGWGNSPLHF
TRBV4-3	-	CASSQDMGSQETQYF
TRBV11-2	-	CASSLGEYFSSGANVLTF
TRBV20-1	-	CSAPPHGTSSLDTQYF
TRBV12-3/TRBV12-4	many	CASSHTSYGYTF
TRBV5-1	few	CASSLSTGQDTQYF
TRBV12-5	-	CASGLGAAEGTDTQYF
TRBV6-2/TRBV6-3	-	CASGAGGPYNEQFF
TRBV10-2	-	CASRGKGNTEAFF
TRBV5-5	many	CASSLQGRNEQFF
TRBV3-1	many	CASSQRGTGNEQFF
TRBV7-9	-	CASSFSGGIPNEQFF
TRBV13	few	CASSYARKGEAFF
TRBV12-5	-	CASGLAGWNEQFF
TRBV4-3	-	CASSQDVIPGGVVADTQYF